The rows below give T cell receptor beta chains drawn from one sample of a study of blood T cell repertoires in COVID-19. TCRdb's copy holds only in-frame clones and misses some; the assay was immunoSEQ multiplex PCR. This table holds some 270,000 clones, around 82% found once. Sequencing was performed on peripheral blood. The receptors derive from a human donor with COVID-19, enrolled during active disease. The donor label of this sample is uncertain. Each CDR3 is given with its conserved first and last residue. Each record gives: CDR3 length, V gene, J gene, D gene, clone size, CDR3 DNA, CDR3 protein. A D gene is named only where the DNA matches it firmly. Expanded clones are given a class, and other clones once, few, many or no size at all.

length: 15
V: TRBV27
J: TRBJ2-4
D: NA
size: few
DNA: TGTGCCAGCAGTTCTCCCGGGGAATACAAAAACATTCAGTACTTC
CDR3: CASSSPGEYKNIQYF

length: 14
V: TRBV19
J: TRBJ2-7
D: TRBD1
size: NA
DNA: TGTGCCAGTAGTAGGACAGGGGGACAATACGAGCAGTACTTC
CDR3: CASSRTGGQYEQYF

length: 15
V: TRBV9
J: TRBJ2-3
D: TRBD1
size: NA
DNA: TGTGCCAGCAGCCGACCGGGACAGGGGGCAGATACGCAGTATTTT
CDR3: CASSRPGQGADTQYF

length: 16
V: TRBV9
J: TRBJ1-3
D: NA
size: NA
DNA: TGTGCCAGCAGCGTAGGAGAAGGAGGGGCTGGAAACACCATATATTTT
CDR3: CASSVGEGGAGNTIYF

length: 14
V: TRBV5-6
J: TRBJ2-7
D: TRBD1
size: once
DNA: TGTGCCAGCAGCTCAGGACAGGACTCCTACGAGCAGTACTTC
CDR3: CASSSGQDSYEQYF

length: 17
V: TRBV27
J: TRBJ2-7
D: TRBD2
size: NA
DNA: TGTGCCAGCAGTCCACTATGGACTAGCGGGACCACCTACGAGCAGTACTTC
CDR3: CASSPLWTSGTTYEQYF

length: 13
V: TRBV7-2
J: TRBJ1-2
D: NA
size: NA
DNA: TGTGCCAGCAGTCACGGCGGCGCCTATGGCTACACCTTC
CDR3: CASSHGGAYGYTF

length: 13
V: TRBV2
J: TRBJ1-5
D: NA
size: NA
DNA: TGTGCCAGCAGTGAAGCGAGGGATCAGCCCCAGCATTTT
CDR3: CASSEARDQPQHF

length: 14
V: TRBV5-1
J: TRBJ2-1
D: NA
size: NA
DNA: TGCGCCAGCAGCTTGGAGGGGCCGCACAATGAGCAGTTCTTC
CDR3: CASSLEGPHNEQFF

length: 15
V: TRBV4-3
J: TRBJ1-2
D: TRBD1
size: NA
DNA: TGCGCCAGCAGCCAAGGGACAGGTTATAACTATGGCTACACCTTC
CDR3: CASSQGTGYNYGYTF

length: 15
V: TRBV5-1
J: TRBJ1-2
D: TRBD1
size: few
DNA: TGCGCCAGCAGCGGGACAGGGGCCGCCGACTATGGCTACACCTTC
CDR3: CASSGTGAADYGYTF

length: 15
V: TRBV15
J: TRBJ1-5
D: NA
size: NA
DNA: TGTGCCACCAGCAGAGTTCAGGGCCCATATCAGCCCCAGCATTTT
CDR3: CATSRVQGPYQPQHF

length: 12
V: TRBV12-3/TRBV12-4
J: TRBJ1-2
D: NA
size: few
DNA: TGTGCCAGCAGCTTGGATACAGGTAGCTACACCTTC
CDR3: CASSLDTGSYTF

length: 15
V: TRBV10-3
J: TRBJ1-5
D: NA
size: NA
DNA: TGTGCCATTTGGCCGGGGGAGGCCGAGGATCAGCCCCAGCATTTT
CDR3: CAIWPGEAEDQPQHF

length: 15
V: TRBV19
J: TRBJ1-2
D: NA
size: NA
DNA: TGTGCCAGTAGTGTTAGCTCTGGGGCAGGGGCCGGCTACACCTTC
CDR3: CASSVSSGAGAGYTF